This T cell receptor beta chain derives from a study of cytomegalovirus exposure and HLA in healthy donors (dated by TCRdb to 2015 to 2018). For the wider study: According to an earlier analysis of 550 to 700 of the donors, about 179 million T cells yielded roughly 100 million unique TCR beta sequences and 276 Gb of sequence data. The study aimed to test whether signatures of past pathogen exposure could be identified by cataloging public T cell receptors. Rather than drawing on any new phenotypic data, the later analysis identified candidate immune exposures from TCR beta sequences and the way those sequences occurred across donors. A handful of DR-DQ haplotypes were handled as single units for association and clustering because linkage in the cohort was strong. Every repertoire in the discovery cohort had been generated on one and the same sequencing platform. A later analysis re-examined previously published TCR beta repertoires from about 700 donors and added high-resolution HLA genotyping to investigate patterns of TCR occurrence. Alongside the repertoire data, information on donor age, sex, ethnicity and CMV serostatus was compiled. About 300 gigabases of sequencing data and roughly 80 million unique TCR sequences made up an early release that covered fewer than 650 HLA-typed donors. HLA typing covered class I and class II loci at four-digit resolution. Among 398 genotyped donors of the cohort, an average of around 240,000 unique TCR beta nucleotide sequences was sequenced per donor, of which about 19% were non-productive. An earlier analysis of 587 of the donors used high-throughput TCR beta sequencing to judge whether each TCR beta V gene segment behaved as functional or pseudogenic. Along with the roughly 710-subject first cohort, a separate validation cohort of over 90 different subjects was used. Of the approximately 400 genotyped donors, over 80% were placed in the genetic ancestry cluster associated with self-reported Caucasian donors. The T cell repertoires of 666 subjects were profiled by immunosequencing and related to cytomegalovirus serostatus. Genome-wide SNP genotypes for about three fifths of the roughly 700 donors were used in a later genetic analysis, which treated that subset as a discovery cohort. Typing coverage varied by locus: roughly 620-640 donors for A, B, C, DRB1 and DQB1; approximately 500 for DQA1; more than 600 for DPA1; approximately 470 for DPB1. To predict cytomegalovirus infection status, the study brought together high-throughput TCR immunosequencing, statistical association of individual TCRs with disease status, and machine learning.

From V the trimming removes 5 bases and from J it removes 4 bases, while the gene matches leave 8 bases of the junction unaccounted for. Per the germline V gene, SGHRS is the CDR1 and YFSETQ is the CDR2. Inclusive of the bounding cysteine and phenylalanine, the CDR3 is 15 residues long. Kept here is only the CDR3 DNA, which spans 45 bases and is read in frame from base 1. The cohort was made up of 666 healthy bone marrow donors. Cohort members were all nominally healthy when sampled, although unrecorded immune exposures were likely present. The donor tested CMV seronegative, placing the donor among the 300 to 400 seronegative members of the cohort. Each donor provided a peripheral blood sample, and peripheral blood mononuclear cells were used for TCR beta sequencing. Genomic DNA was extracted from the blood cell samples with the Qiagen DNeasy Blood Extraction Kit. The library was obtained by the immunoSEQ multiplex PCR assay. A mixture of 60 forward primers for TCR Vbeta segments and 13 reverse primers for TCR Jbeta segments was used in the multiplex PCR. Amplification of the CDR3 region of rearranged TCR beta genes was performed with a multiplex PCR assay on genomic DNA. The amplified TCR beta libraries were sequenced on the Illumina HiSeq System as 87-base-pair reads. The authors' analysis ran thus. In a later analysis, tens of millions of unique TCR beta chains were counted across the roughly 610 repertoires, and roughly 11 million of these chains were shared by at least two donors. A nearest-neighbor algorithm error-corrected the raw reads and collapsed the reads into unique sequences, merging closely related sequences to remove PCR and sequencing errors. CDR3 sequences were aligned to IMGT reference sequences to assign V, D and J gene segments. For a sequence to be retained, a match of at least six nucleotides to both a V gene segment and a J gene segment was required. Rearrangements were classified as productive when the CDR3 lacked stop codons and remained in frame with V and J, and all other rearrangements were classified as non-productive. CDR3 was defined according to IMGT convention as the region running from the second conserved V-encoded cysteine to the conserved J-encoded phenylalanine. The earlier analysis of 500 to 650 of the donors excluded any sequence lacking an unambiguous match to a single V gene segment. In an earlier analysis of approximately 590 of the donors, V segments were called functional above 56.7% productive rearrangements and were called segregating when the between-donor standard deviation exceeded 5%. A statistical classification framework was built for diagnosing cytomegalovirus status from the catalog of TCR beta chain sequences. A later analysis assigned V and J genes by comparing TCR nucleotide sequences with IMGT/GENE-DB human TR gene sequences. Using the TCRdist pipeline, a later analysis assigned CDR3 sequences along with most-parsimonious VDJ recombination scenarios. In a later analysis, each TCR beta chain was defined by its CDR3 amino acid sequence together with its V-gene family, and reads without a unique V-gene family were excluded. In a later analysis, 450 to 600 highly shared, low-generation-probability nucleotide sequences were removed to address suspected cross-contamination and a sequencing artifact. For each public chain, a later analysis derived a clonal expansion index from normalized ranks of inferred template counts within each repertoire. Generation probabilities in a later analysis came from a VDJ recombination model fitted to out-of-frame rearrangements, and those results were checked against IGoR. In a later analysis, TCR-TCR, TCR-HLA and TCR-CMV co-occurrence was scored with hypergeometric tests, and a repertoire-size bias correction was applied to TCR pairs. False discovery rates were estimated in a later analysis by permuting HLA or CMV assignments 20 times. In a later analysis, co-occurring TCRs were grouped with DBSCAN, and TCRdist sequence similarity was added when clustering was performed within HLA-allele-positive subsets. Co-occurrence clustering excluded repertoires with fewer than 30,000 or more than 120,000 public chains, plus five with anomalous nucleotide sharing. Here the immuneACCESS table is served through TCRdb, limited to in-frame sequences with V and J called. Missing clones are a known gap in these copies; in checked studies unresolved V genes cover under half, and the rest lacks a known reason. Clone size and the V and J calls come from that table; the DNA yielded D and trimming. A total of about 54,000 clones appear in this sample, approximately 80% of them only once. Clones ranked in the top ten supply over 1.1% of the sample.

This clone was observed a handful of times. The antigen this receptor binds is unknown. Per-base quality was not reported, and no clone a single base away is much larger than it. Points the paper makes about the study in general: Sequencing depth was assumed to be roughly uniform across donors in the presence/absence analyses, though that assumption may not hold. A later analysis found that TCR association rates varied across HLA loci, with DRB1 alleles showing the most associated TCRs and HLA-C alleles the fewest. Some IMGT-functional V segments, including TRBV6-2 and TRBV6-3, could not be told apart with the 87-base-pair reads, so those segments were excluded. Most CMV-associated TCR beta chains appeared to be HLA-restricted in a later analysis, and the HLA associations seemed to be driven largely by CMV exposure. Because some donors lacked HLA typing at each locus, the association tests relied only on the typed subset. A later analysis reported that several top co-occurrence clusters appeared linked to parvovirus B19, influenza, CMV and Epstein-Barr virus. The sequencing pipeline was judged likely to have produced a cluster of highly shared sequence variants as a technical artifact. Broadly in line with IMGT annotations, most TCR beta V segments showed up in productive rearrangements about 90% or about 30% of the time in an earlier analysis of 587 of the donors. A further reported finding was that TCR beta sequences accurately predicted the HLA-A and HLA-B alleles for most subjects in the first cohort. At a false discovery rate of 0.05, a later analysis linked some 17,000 TCR beta sequences to specific HLA alleles. In a later analysis, HLA-associated TCR beta chains showed more clonal expansion and lower generation probabilities than non-associated chains that were equally common. V-gene and J-gene trimming of TCR beta chains was associated with a missense DCLRE1C variant in a later genetic analysis, and the association was replicated in an independent cohort. CMV serostatus was the only immune exposure information available for the cohort. The classifier was reported to diagnose cytomegalovirus status with high specificity and sensitivity in both the original cohort and the validation cohort. Most TCR sequences were seen in very few donors, while some public TCRs were found in many individuals. Over 15 rarely observed V segments, including chromosome 9 orphons, were excluded from the earlier analysis of some 590 of the donors because counts were too low. The authors suggested that the approach could potentially be extended to other disease states and immunological phenotypes. A total of fewer than 200 TCR beta chains were listed by the study as associated with cytomegalovirus. In vitro tests confirmed that a few of the cytomegalovirus-associated TCR beta chains recognize cytomegalovirus antigens. Assigning TCR associations to individual alleles was difficult when HLA alleles, especially DR and DQ, strongly co-occurred. Linkage disequilibrium might explain the correlated functional status among segregating V segments, but an unknown experimental factor could not be excluded. According to a later genetic analysis, donors in an Asian-associated ancestry cluster had fewer N-insertions in productive TCRs than the approximately 690-donor mean. This cohort had only TCR beta chains sequenced, and the lack of alpha or paired-chain data limited which features could be detected.

The chain links TRBV5-1 with TRBJ2-1; 8 central bases correspond to TRBD2. This receptor was obtained from a female donor in good health and CMV-seronegative. Sequences were obtained from PBMCs. Here the CDR3 is given as CASRQGGGSYNEQFF. The sequenced DNA: TGCGCCAGCAGACAAGGCGGGGGGTCTTACAATGAGCAGTTCTTC.